A single sample gave rise to the 22 T cell receptor beta chains below, sequenced in a study of early stage breast cancer tumors. Generated by immunoSEQ multiplex PCR, the TCRdb table keeps only in-frame clones and is missing some. The data hold 45,000 to 60,000 clones, with approximately 90% observed a single time. What was sequenced was blood. Receptors were obtained from a person between 65 and 80 years old with breast cancer.

V and J are TRBV5-6 and TRBJ2-5, with D unresolved. V was clipped by 4 bases and J by 2 bases, with 12 bases between them. Looked up from germline, CDR1 is SGHDT and CDR2 is YYEEEE. The length of the CDR3 is 14 residues. The CDR3 loop is CASSPYTVQETQYF. The DNA for the CDR3 is TGTGCCAGCAGCCCATACACAGTTCAAGAGACCCAGTACTTC.

This rearrangement joins TRBV6-5 to TRBJ2-5; the D gene is possibly TRBD2 (6 bases). Between the trimmed V and J ends, which lost 4 bases and 4 bases, there was a span of 16 bases. The CDR3 totals 15 residues. Germline-derived CDR1 and CDR2 are MNHEY and SVGAGI. The CDR3: CASSLGTYLGETQYF. CDR3 nucleotides: TGTGCCAGCAGTTTAGGGACTTACCTGGGAGAGACCCAGTACTTC.

The chain combines TRBV6-6 with TRBJ2-4; tentatively, D is TRBD2 (7 bases). Trimming stripped 6 bases from V and 8 bases from J, with 17 bases between. This CDR3 comprises 14 residues. CDR1 and CDR2 (germline): MNHNY, SVGAGI (reference sequence). CDR3 in amino acids: CASRKGGQTDIQYF. CDR3 nucleotides: TGTGCCAGCAGGAAGGGGGGGCAGACAGACATTCAGTACTTC.

This chain connects TRBV5-1 to TRBJ2-5; TRBD2 aligns across 14 bases. In germline, CDR1 is SGHRS, CDR2 YFSETQ. The CDR3 spans 16 residues. Losses at the gene ends were 3 bases for V and 5 bases for J; bases not matched to a gene: 6. The CDR3 protein is CASSWGLAGDVETQYF. CDR3 sequence (DNA): TGCGCCAGCAGCTGGGGACTAGCGGGAGACGTGGAGACCCAGTACTTC.

V usage is TRBV6-5 and J usage is TRBJ1-5, with 7 nucleotides matching TRBD1. Per germline, CDR1 MNHEY and CDR2 SVGAGI. Germline trimming cut 7 bases from V and 5 bases from J; bases unmatched to any gene: 2. This CDR3 comprises 12 residues. The CDR3 protein is CASKGAHQPQHF. The CDR3 bases are TGTGCCAGCAAGGGGGCCCATCAGCCCCAGCATTTT.

The chain uses TRBV13 and TRBJ2-2, with 7 nucleotides matching TRBD1. This CDR3 has 13 residues. V shed 11 bases, J shed 5 bases, and the junction held 8 bases outside the gene matches. In germline, CDR1 is PRHDT, CDR2 FYEKMQ (reference sequence). In DNA form, the CDR3 reads TGTGCCTGCAAGGGGGCGGGTACCGGGGAGCTGTTTTTT. The encoded protein is CACKGAGTGELFF.

The rearrangement uses TRBV18 and TRBJ1-4; 10 bases agree with TRBD1. The J segment lost 7 bases and the V segment lost 2 bases, leaving 10 bases of the junction unmatched. This CDR3 has 17 amino acids. Germline V gene sequence: CDR1 KGHSH, CDR2 LQKENI. CDR3 DNA: TGTGCCAGCTCACCAGGGACAGGGGAAATGGTAGCTGAAAAACTGTTTTTT. Its protein product is CASSPGTGEMVAEKLFF. Using reference TRBV18 and TRBJ1-4 for the parts outside the CDR3, the full variable domain is NAGVMQNPRHLVRRRGQEARLRCSPMKGHSHVYWYRQLPEEGLKFMVYLQKENIIDESGMPKERFSAEFPKEGPSILRIQQVVRGDSAAYFCASSPGTGEMVAEKLFFGSGTQLSVL.

This clone was seen a handful of times. V and J are TRBV13 and TRBJ2-3; TRBD2 aligns across 8 bases. Germline CDR1 PRHDT, CDR2 FYEKMQ (reference sequence). J lost 0 bases, V lost 5 bases, and 4 bases had no gene match. The CDR3 is 15 amino acids. Written as DNA, the CDR3 is TGTGCCAGCAGCCGAAGCGGGGGTAGCACAGATACGCAGTATTTT. It is translated as CASSRSGGSTDTQYF.

This clone has a handful of counts. CDR3 in amino acids: CASSADRAYGYTF. The CDR3 bases are TGCGCCAGCAGTGCAGACAGAGCCTATGGCTACACCTTC. The chain recombines TRBV10-1 with TRBJ1-2, with a weak D call TRBD1 (5 bases). V was shortened by 4 bases and J by 4 bases, with 10 bases between the two germline ends. The CDR3 length is 13 residues. CDR1 is WNHNN, CDR2 SYGVQD, per germline (reference sequence).

The chain uses TRBV5-1 and TRBJ2-1; the D is unclear. The V and J ends lost 6 bases and 6 bases respectively, with 10 bases between them. Germline CDR1 is SGHRS and CDR2 is YFSETQ. CDR3 length: 12 amino acids. The CDR3 sequence: CASTHEFNEQFF. CDR3 bases: TGCGCCAGCACCCACGAGTTCAATGAGCAGTTCTTC.

V usage is TRBV29-1 and J usage is TRBJ1-2; D may be TRBD1 (6 bases). With 7 bases removed from V and 5 bases from J, the gap between germline ends came to 11 bases. Germline values: CDR1 SQVTM, CDR2 ANQGSEA. This CDR3 is built from 11 residues. The CDR3: CSARGNYGYTF. CDR3 sequence (DNA): TGCAGCGCCAGGGGTAATTATGGCTACACCTTC.

The rearrangement uses TRBV28 and TRBJ1-1, with D unresolved. The CDR3 runs 14 residues. V was trimmed by 2 bases and J by 5 bases, leaving 12 bases between them. Germline V gives CDR1 MDHEN, CDR2 SYDVKM. Here the CDR3 DNA reads TGTGCCAGCAGTTTAGGGGTCCCGGGGACTGAAGCTTTCTTT. Its protein is CASSLGVPGTEAFF.

The chain joins TRBV19 to TRBJ1-5, with 7 positions matching TRBD1. V was clipped by 4 bases and J by 2 bases; unmatched bases: 11. The germline CDR1 and CDR2 sequences are LNHDA and SQIVND (reference sequence). The CDR3 runs 17 residues. CDR3 bases: TGTGCCAGTAGTAAAGTAGGACAGGCCCGGGGCAATCAGCCCCAGCATTTT. Residues: CASSKVGQARGNQPQHF.

This rearrangement joins TRBV30 to TRBJ2-3, with 7 bases identical to TRBD1. J lost 1 base, V lost 3 bases, and 4 bases had no gene match. The CDR3 loop spans 14 amino acids. Germline loops: CDR1 GTSNPN, CDR2 SVGIG (reference sequence). CDR3 nucleotides: TGTGCCTGGAGCCGACAGGGAGGCACAGATACGCAGTATTTT. Translating it yields CAWSRQGGTDTQYF.

V and J are TRBV7-2 and TRBJ2-1; D is uncertain. Looked up from germline, CDR1 is SGHTA and CDR2 is FQGNSA. The V end lost 1 base, the J end lost 1 base, and 17 bases lay between the germline ends. CDR3 length equals 18 residues. For the CDR3, the DNA is TGTGCCAGCAGCTTAGAAGTTCTTGTGCGGCATTCCTACAATGAGCAGTTCTTC. The encoded protein is CASSLEVLVRHSYNEQFF. The variable domain in full, completed from reference TRBV7-2 and TRBJ2-1, reads GAGVSQSPSNKVTEKGKDVELRCDPISGHTALYWYRQSLGQGLEFLIYFQGNSAPDKSGLPSDRFSAERTGGSVSTLTIQRTQQEDSAVYLCASSLEVLVRHSYNEQFFGPGTRLTVL.

The chain recombines TRBV6-5 with TRBJ2-7; D is unresolved. The ends were cut back, 7 bases at V and 2 bases at J, with 18 bases in the middle. The germline V gene has CDR1 MNHEY and CDR2 SVGAGI. The length of the CDR3 is 15 residues. The CDR3 bases are TGTGCCAGCACCCCACGACGGAACCAGGCCTACGAGCAGTACTTC. Translation gives CASTPRRNQAYEQYF.

This clone was detected only once. The rearrangement uses TRBV30 and TRBJ1-4, with TRBD1 as a possible D gene (5 bases). Germline CDR1 reads GTSNPN; CDR2 reads SVGIG (reference sequence). Trimming took off 0 bases at V and 6 bases at J, with 20 bases between the two ends. This CDR3 has 17 amino acids. CDR3 in DNA: TGTGCCTGGAGTGTAGGTCGGGGGTGGTACCCAGATGAAAAACTGTTTTTT. Its translation is CAWSVGRGWYPDEKLFF.

This clone was seen just once. This chain joins TRBV19 and TRBJ2-5; possible D gene TRBD1, 6 bases. From germline, CDR1 is LNHDA and CDR2 SQIVND (reference sequence). Deletions cut 4 bases from V and 0 bases from J, with 6 bases between. CDR3 length: 13 residues. Written as DNA, the CDR3 is TGTGCCAGTAGTAGGGACAACCAAGAGACCCAGTACTTC. Amino acids: CASSRDNQETQYF.

CDR3 coding DNA: TGTGCCAGCAGTTTATTCCGGACGGGAGGAAACACCATATATTTT. Its protein product is CASSLFRTGGNTIYF. The chain combines TRBV28 with TRBJ1-3, with unresolved D. The CDR3 spans 15 residues. CDR1 MDHEN and CDR2 SYDVKM come from the germline V gene. Between the trimmed V and J ends, which lost 1 base and 4 bases, there was a span of 11 bases.

The chain has TRBV7-9 and TRBJ1-4; D gene ambiguous. CDR3 length: 13 residues. Germline CDR1 and CDR2: SEHNR and FQNEAQ (reference sequence). V was pared by 6 bases and J by 7 bases, with 12 bases between. CDR3 residues: CASSREDVEKLFF. Here the CDR3 DNA reads TGTGCCAGCAGTAGGGAGGATGTTGAAAAACTGTTTTTT.

The chain links TRBV11-3 to TRBJ2-3, with no clear D. The CDR3 is 14 residues long. Germline values: CDR1 SGHNT, CDR2 YENEEA. V was trimmed by 1 base and J by 0 bases, leaving 5 bases between them. CDR3 protein: CASSLARSTDTQYF. The CDR3 DNA reads as TGTGCCAGCAGCTTAGCTAGGAGCACAGATACGCAGTATTTT. Supplemented by reference TRBV11-3 and TRBJ2-3, the full variable domain reads EAGVVQSPRYKIIEKKQPVAFWCNPISGHNTLYWYLQNLGQGPELLIRYENEEAVDDSQLPKDRFSAERLKGVDSTLKIQPAELGDSAVYLCASSLARSTDTQYFGPGTRLTVL.

The chain joins TRBV5-1 to TRBJ2-5; 10 bases fit TRBD2. The CDR3 loop spans 14 amino acids. Unmatched junction bases numbered 3, after V lost 0 bases and J lost 7 bases. Germline CDR1 and CDR2: SGHRS and YFSETQ. CDR3 residues: CASSLGLAGATQYF. The CDR3, as DNA: TGCGCCAGCAGCTTGGGGCTAGCGGGGGCGACCCAGTACTTC.